This TCR beta chain was identified during a study of T cells in Graves' hyperthyroidism and ophthalmopathy. Study-level information: Peripheral blood specimens were obtained at initial diagnosis, prior to any treatment. Study observations and caveats: Among thyroid clonotypes expanded above 0.001, most also appeared in blood.

As regards this clonotype: Its antigen is still unknown.

Germline values: CDR1 SGHRS, CDR2 YFSETQ. The CDR3 is 15 residues long. Trimming took 4 bases from V and 4 from J; bases not matched to a gene: 10. RNA transcripts gave rise to amplified TCR beta CDR3 regions. The HTBI primer set served for first-round RT-PCR of the TCR CDR3. TCRdb used MiXCR to reprocess the multiplex PCR reads, holding one entry per CDR3 protein. The repertoire holds around 520,000 distinct CDR3 sequences, around 13% seen once, with about 15% in the top ten. This clonotype was obtained from a woman aged 40 to 50 with Graves' hyperthyroidism. The rearrangement uses TRBV5-1 and TRBJ2-5, with 7 bases that match TRBD1. The sample comprised blood. CDR3 sequence: CASSPGQTILETQYF. CDR3 nucleotides: TGCGCCAGCAGCCCGGGACAGACCATCTTAGAGACCCAGTACTTC.